A selection of T cell receptor beta chains follows, all from one sample in a study of cytomegalovirus exposure and HLA in healthy donors. Libraries were prepared by immunoSEQ multiplex PCR; TCRdb keeps only in-frame clonotypes and omits some of them. The sample has about 140,000 clones; about four fifths are singletons. Sequences were obtained from PBMCs. These receptors came from a man in his forties in good health and CMV-seronegative. The CDR3 runs from the conserved cysteine through the conserved F or W. The D gene is left open where the match is weak. The size entry is marked missing in some rows and otherwise reads once, few, many or a size class.

J | V | size | D | CDR3 | DNA
TRBJ1-2 | TRBV7-2 | NA | TRBD1 | CASSVFLGGGGYTF | TGTGCCAGCAGCGTTTTCCTAGGGGGCGGAGGCTACACCTTC
TRBJ1-4 | TRBV20-1 | NA | NA | CSAPDISKLFF | TGCAGTGCTCCCGACATTAGTAAACTGTTTTTT
TRBJ1-1 | TRBV2 | NA | NA | CASSEALGAGDTEAFF | TGTGCCAGCAGTGAAGCGCTGGGGGCCGGGGACACTGAAGCTTTCTTT
TRBJ2-2 | TRBV5-3 | once | TRBD2 | CARSRRLLLAGGGTGELFF | TGTGCCAGAAGTCGTCGCCTCCTTCTAGCGGGGGGTGGAACCGGGGAGCTGTTTTTT
TRBJ1-4 | TRBV5-6 | few | TRBD1 | CASSLRRTGATNEKLFF | TGTGCCAGCAGCCTCCGTAGGACAGGGGCGACTAATGAAAAACTGTTTTTT
TRBJ1-2 | TRBV30 | NA | NA | CAWSVVGGDGYTF | TGTGCCTGGAGTGTAGTGGGAGGGGATGGCTACACCTTC
TRBJ1-5 | TRBV7-9 | NA | NA | CASSHGGGSNQPQHF | TGTGCCAGCAGCCACGGCGGAGGTAGCAATCAGCCCCAGCATTTT
TRBJ2-7 | TRBV5-1 | NA | NA | CASSLGTVSYEQYF | TGCGCCAGCAGCTTGGGGACAGTCTCCTACGAGCAGTACTTC
TRBJ1-5 | TRBV18 | NA | TRBD1 | CASSPGQGGNQPQHF | TGTGCCAGCTCACCCGGACAGGGTGGCAATCAGCCCCAGCATTTT
TRBJ2-1 | TRBV7-2 | NA | NA | CASSPRQALILSSMFF | TGTGCCAGCAGCCCACGACAGGCTCTGATTCTGTCGTCAATGTTCTTC
TRBJ1-5 | TRBV5-1 | NA | TRBD1 | CASSLEGAKQPQHF | TGCGCCAGCAGCTTGGAGGGGGCGAAACAGCCCCAGCATTTT
TRBJ1-1 | TRBV29-1 | NA | TRBD1 | CSANRGSTEAFF | TGCAGCGCAAACAGGGGTTCAACTGAAGCTTTCTTT
TRBJ2-1 | TRBV30 | NA | NA | CAWSVLGSSYNEQFF | TGTGCCTGGAGTGTACTGGGGAGCTCCTACAATGAGCAGTTCTTC
TRBJ2-7 | TRBV7-7 | few | TRBD1 | CASSPSPGQGYEQYF | TGTGCCAGCAGCCCGTCCCCGGGACAGGGCTACGAGCAGTACTTC
TRBJ2-7 | TRBV21-1 | NA | NA | CASSNLDRGPYEQYF | TGTGCCAGCAGCAATTTGGACAGGGGCCCCTACGAGCAGTACTTC
TRBJ2-4 | TRBV7-8 | few | TRBD2 | CASSPPGLAGGTKNIQYF | TGTGCCAGCAGCCCGCCGGGACTAGCGGGGGGGACCAAAAACATTCAGTACTTC
TRBJ2-7 | TRBV18 | NA | NA | CASSRFRTQESYEQYF | TGTGCCAGCTCACGGTTTCGGACTCAAGAGTCCTACGAGCAGTACTTC
TRBJ1-5 | TRBV28 | NA | NA | CASIPLMGSFSQPQHF | TGTGCCAGCATCCCTCTGATGGGGAGCTTTTCTCAGCCCCAGCATTTT
TRBJ1-2 | TRBV9 | NA | NA | CASSGTSGYTF | TGTGCCAGCAGCGGGACTAGTGGCTACACCTTC
TRBJ2-6 | TRBV9 | NA | TRBD1 | CASSPLTGTGGSGANVLTF | TGTGCCAGCAGCCCCCTCACCGGGACAGGGGGCTCTGGGGCCAACGTCCTGACTTTC
TRBJ1-6 | TRBV6-6 | NA | TRBD1 | CASSSSETGLNSPLHF | TGTGCCAGCAGTTCCAGCGAGACAGGGCTAAATTCACCCCTCCACTTT
TRBJ1-1 | TRBV10-1 | few | NA | CASSFNSNTEAFF | TGCGCCAGCAGTTTCAACAGCAACACTGAAGCTTTCTTT
TRBJ2-3 | TRBV9 | NA | NA | CASSVEGRGVTDTQYF | TGTGCCAGCAGCGTAGAGGGGCGGGGAGTCACAGATACGCAGTATTTT
TRBJ2-1 | TRBV11-2 | NA | NA | CASSPSWDSPSSYNEQFF | TGTGCCAGCAGCCCCTCATGGGACTCCCCGAGCTCCTACAATGAGCAGTTCTTC
TRBJ2-1 | TRBV4-3 | NA | TRBD2 | CASSRGGSYNEQFF | TGCGCCAGCAGCCGCGGGGGCTCCTACAATGAGCAGTTCTTC
TRBJ2-7 | TRBV30 | NA | NA | CAWSPGTYEQYF | TGTGCCTGGAGTCCAGGGACCTACGAGCAGTACTTC
TRBJ2-5 | TRBV9 | NA | NA | CASSPSSVRETQYF | TGTGCCAGCAGCCCCTCCAGCGTACGAGAGACCCAGTACTTC
TRBJ1-5 | TRBV6-5 | NA | NA | CASSSGQYNQPQHF | TGTGCCAGCAGTAGTGGACAGTACAATCAGCCCCAGCATTTT
TRBJ1-6 | TRBV6-1 | NA | NA | CASNQGSYNSPLHF | TGTGCCAGCAATCAGGGGTCCTATAATTCACCCCTCCACTTT
TRBJ2-1 | TRBV10-3 | NA | TRBD2 | CASSDSGGSYNEQFF | TGTGCCAGCAGTGACAGCGGGGGCTCCTACAATGAGCAGTTCTTC
TRBJ1-1 | TRBV5-4 | NA | TRBD1 | CASSFRFTGDEAFF | TGTGCCAGCAGCTTCAGGTTCACAGGGGACGAAGCTTTCTTT
TRBJ2-5 | TRBV5-1 | NA | TRBD2 | CASLRSGGAETQYF | TGCGCCAGCCTACGTAGCGGGGGGGCCGAGACCCAGTACTTC
TRBJ2-2 | TRBV27 | few | NA | CASSPGAGELFF | TGTGCCAGCAGTCCGGGTGCCGGGGAGCTGTTTTTT
TRBJ1-1 | TRBV28 | NA | NA | CASSLSIGSIGAEAFF | TGTGCCAGCAGCCTTTCTATAGGCTCCATAGGGGCTGAAGCTTTCTTT
TRBJ2-1 | TRBV10-1 | NA | NA | CASSETGPAATREQFF | TGCGCCAGCAGTGAAACAGGACCGGCGGCGACCAGGGAGCAGTTCTTC
TRBJ2-7 | TRBV14 | NA | TRBD1 | CASSVQGVSRGEQYF | TGTGCCAGCAGCGTCCAGGGGGTCTCGCGTGGCGAGCAGTACTTC
TRBJ2-7 | TRBV5-4 | NA | NA | CASSRGGTGSSYEQYF | TGTGCCAGCTCCAGGGGGGGGACAGGATCCTCCTACGAGCAGTACTTC
TRBJ1-6 | TRBV5-4 | NA | TRBD1 | CASSLRGQSPLHF | TGTGCCAGCAGCTTAAGGGGGCAGTCACCCCTCCACTTT
TRBJ2-5 | TRBV6-1 | NA | NA | CASSERGGGVQQETQYF | TGTGCCAGCAGTGAAAGAGGGGGGGGAGTCCAACAAGAGACCCAGTACTTC
TRBJ2-6 | TRBV15 | NA | TRBD1 | CATRGQDFSGANVLTF | TGTGCCACCAGGGGACAGGACTTCTCTGGGGCCAACGTCCTGACTTTC